This T cell receptor (beta chain) was sequenced in a study of cytomegalovirus exposure and HLA in healthy donors. V shed 3 bases and J 4 bases; nucleotides not matched to a gene: 8. Germline V gene lookup returns CDR1 LNHDA and CDR2 SQIVND (reference sequence). This CDR3 is 15 amino acids long. PCR primers comprised 60 Vbeta and 13 Jbeta primers. The repertoire was sequenced with immunoSEQ multiplex PCR; TCRdb's copy has only in-frame clones and lacks some. The repertoire has approximately 85,000 clones, around two thirds of them found once; the top ten carry about 5.4%. Study-level points and caveats: In all likelihood, a cluster of highly shared sequence variants was a sequencing artifact. Reportedly, HLA-A and HLA-B alleles of most subjects were accurately predicted from TCR beta.

Notes on this clone: Its antigen is currently unknown.

The receptor was derived from a woman aged 30 to 39 in good health and CMV-seropositive. The chain recombines TRBV19 with TRBJ2-5, with 7 bases that match TRBD2. What was sequenced was PBMCs. CDR3 in amino acids: CASSMGRDGPETQYF. The CDR3 DNA reads as TGTGCCAGTAGTATGGGGAGGGACGGTCCAGAGACCCAGTACTTC.